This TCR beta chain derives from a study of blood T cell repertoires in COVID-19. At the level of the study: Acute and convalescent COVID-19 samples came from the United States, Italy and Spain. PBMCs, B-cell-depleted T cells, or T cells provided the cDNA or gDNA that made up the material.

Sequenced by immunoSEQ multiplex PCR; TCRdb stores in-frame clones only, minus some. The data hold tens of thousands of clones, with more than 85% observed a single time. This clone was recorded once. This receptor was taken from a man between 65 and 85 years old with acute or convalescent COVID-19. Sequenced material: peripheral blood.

DNA for the CDR3: TGTGCCAGCAGTTTTGACCGGGGATCTGGCTACACCTTC. This gives the protein CASSFDRGSGYTF. The chain uses TRBV12-3 or TRBV12-4 and TRBJ1-2; D unclear. This CDR3 is built from 13 residues. The V end was cut by 3 bases, the J end by 7 bases, with 12 bases between.